These T cell receptor beta chains were read from a single sample in a study of cytomegalovirus exposure and HLA in healthy donors. The assay was immunoSEQ multiplex PCR, and TCRdb's table has in-frame clones only and misses some. Among 50,000 to 65,000 clones, approximately 77% were seen once, and the ten largest hold approximately 2.8%. The sequencing input was PBMCs. Every receptor here comes from a woman between 18 and 29 years old in good health and CMV-seronegative. Each CDR3 is given with its conserved first and last residue. Each record gives: D gene, J gene, V gene, clone size, CDR3 DNA, CDR3 protein. A D gene is named only where the DNA matches it firmly. Some rows mark clone size as missing; the rest say once, few, many or name a class of expanded clone.

. TRBJ2-1 TRBV27 . TGTGCCAGCAGTTTATCGGAGGAGCTCTACAATGAGCAGTTCTTC CASSLSEELYNEQFF
TRBD1 TRBJ2-5 TRBV7-8 . TGTGCCAGCAGCTTAAATACAGGGGCGCGAGAGACCCAGTACTTC CASSLNTGARETQYF
. TRBJ1-1 TRBV19 . TGTGCCAGTAGTATTGGGCAGGGGCTCCCTGAAGCTTTCTTT CASSIGQGLPEAFF
. TRBJ2-7 TRBV18 . TGTGCCAGCTCACCCAACGGGTACGAGCAGTACTTC CASSPNGYEQYF
. TRBJ1-2 TRBV5-1 few TGCGCCAGCAGCTCCCCCGGGGCAGGGGCCTATGGCTACACCTTC CASSSPGAGAYGYTF
. TRBJ2-7 TRBV7-2 . TGTGCCAGCAGCACGCAAAATCTGGGCGAGCAGTACTTC CASSTQNLGEQYF
TRBD2 TRBJ2-2 TRBV5-1 . TGCGCCAGCAGCCGGATACTAGCGGGAAACACCGGGGAGCTGTTTTTT CASSRILAGNTGELFF
. TRBJ2-7 TRBV9 . TGTGCCAGCAGCGTCGCGGAGCCCTACGAGCAGTACTTC CASSVAEPYEQYF
TRBD1 TRBJ1-1 TRBV5-1 . TGCGCCAGCAGCTTGGACAGGGGGAACACTGAAGCTTTCTTT CASSLDRGNTEAFF
TRBD2 TRBJ2-7 TRBV10-1 . TGCGCCAGCAAAGCGGGAGGTTCCTACGAGCAGTACTTC CASKAGGSYEQYF
TRBD2 TRBJ2-1 TRBV7-8 . TGTGCCAGCAGCTTTAGGGAGGGCCGGTACAATGAGCAGTTCTTC CASSFREGRYNEQFF
TRBD1 TRBJ1-2 TRBV4-1 once TGCGCCAGCAGCCAAGGACCCGGGACAGGGGGCCGTGGCTACACCTTC CASSQGPGTGGRGYTF
. TRBJ2-2 TRBV21-1 . TGTGCCAGCAGCAACGGGGGTCCCGGGGAGCTGTTTTTT CASSNGGPGELFF
. TRBJ2-5 TRBV7-7 . TGTGCTAGCAGTCGTTCACTGGAGGGCGGAGAGACCCAGTACTTC CASSRSLEGGETQYF
TRBD1 TRBJ1-5 TRBV28 once TGTGCCAGCAGTCCCCGGACAGGGGGAAATCAGCCCCAGCATTTT CASSPRTGGNQPQHF
TRBD2 TRBJ2-3 TRBV7-3 . TGTGCCAGCAGCTTAACGGGACTAGAGGTGGATACGCAGTATTTT CASSLTGLEVDTQYF
. TRBJ2-2 TRBV5-1 . TGCGCCAGCAGCTTGGATGGGGCACTGAACACCGGGGAGCTGTTTTTT CASSLDGALNTGELFF
. TRBJ1-5 TRBV30 . TGTGCCTGGAGTCCCCCAGGGCCTTATCAGCCCCAGCATTTT CAWSPPGPYQPQHF
. TRBJ2-7 TRBV6-1 . TGTGCCAGCAGTGAAGGTCTAGAGGCGGACGAGCAGTACTTC CASSEGLEADEQYF
. TRBJ1-1 TRBV27 . TGTGCCAGCAGTACCCACAGAGACACTGAAGCTTTCTTT CASSTHRDTEAFF
TRBD2 TRBJ2-2 TRBV11-3 few TGTGCCAGCAGCTCCACAGGACTAGCGGGAGCCGGGGAGCTGTTTTTT CASSSTGLAGAGELFF